This TCR beta chain was documented in a study of T cells after yellow fever vaccination. Overall study: SMART-Seq v4 Ultra Low Input handled preparation of low-cell-number fractions. Findings and limits, study-wide: Although the secondary response was weaker, it peaked faster, at day 5 versus 15. Boosting was followed by the reappearance of most primary-vaccination clones (just under 98% CD4, roughly 90% CD8). FACS-sorted repertoires could contain abundant clonotypes contaminating from the bulk population.

This clonotype was seen more than once but under ten times. Its antigen is as yet unknown. This CDR3 has 15 amino acids. The germline V and J ends were trimmed by 1 base and 4 bases, with 13 bases remaining between them. The germline CDR1 and CDR2 sequences are LGHNT and FRNRAP. MiXCR, run by TCRdb on the 5' RACE reads, gives a single entry per CDR3 protein. This sample carries 150,000 to 200,000 distinct CDR3 sequences, approximately 9.9% of them seen once, and the ten largest clones take 36%. This chain connects TRBV12-5 to TRBJ2-5, with D maybe TRBD1 (5 bases). This sample comprised CD8+ T cells sorted from PBMCs, obtained 15 days after the yellow fever booster vaccination. The sequence was obtained from a man younger than 30 who received the YFV17D yellow fever vaccine. The CDR3 DNA is TGTGCTAGTGGTTTGGGCCAGACAGTCGGAGAGACCCAGTACTTC. Its translation: CASGLGQTVGETQYF.